This paragraph reports one T cell receptor beta chain. The antigen is not known. TCRdb's table, derived via immunoSEQ multiplex PCR, lists solely in-frame clones and lacks some. The sample has about 100,000 clones; 80% to 95% are singletons. The source of the sample is a study of T cell responses to AZD1222 COVID-19 vaccine. Study-wide results and caveats: No repertoire was sampled before or during the peak T cell response, only after it.

Sequencing used peripheral blood, obtained 28 days after the second AZD1222 dose. The sequence was collected from an adult who received the AZD1222 COVID-19 vaccine.

The chain's CDR3 is CASHTGNSGNTIYF. CDR3 nucleotides: TGTGCCAGCCACACAGGGAACTCTGGAAACACCATATATTTT. This chain links TRBV18 with TRBJ1-3; tentatively, D is TRBD1 (6 bases). V lost 8 bases and J lost 0, with 11 bases in between. The CDR3 covers 14 residues. Germline values: CDR1 KGHSH, CDR2 LQKENI.